This T cell receptor (beta chain) derives from a study of blood T cell repertoires in COVID-19. The overall study: Spain, Italy and the United States supplied samples that represented acute and convalescent COVID-19. The analysed material was cDNA or gDNA that came from T cells, B-cell-depleted T cells, or PBMCs.

Study processing details: Estimation of nucleated cell counts was performed using reference gene primer amplification. TCRdb keeps only in-frame clones here, not all; method: immunoSEQ multiplex PCR. The D gene and trimming were derived from the DNA, and the V and J assignments and clone size from that table. Altogether roughly 90,000 clones are present, around 90% being singletons, with the ten largest covering around 2.1%. V was trimmed by 3 bases and J by 1 base, leaving 9 bases between them. This CDR3 comprises 14 residues. CDR1 SNHLY and CDR2 FYNNEI come from the germline V gene. This TCR was recovered from a man aged 45-65 years with acute or convalescent COVID-19. The sequenced material came from peripheral blood. This chain uses TRBV2 with TRBJ1-1; tentatively, D is TRBD1 (5 bases). The CDR3 loop is CASSESDRNTEAFF. CDR3 sequence (DNA): TGTGCCAGCAGTGAGTCCGACAGGAACACTGAAGCTTTCTTT.